Below are 31 T cell receptor beta chains sequenced from a single sample in a study of post-analysis software for immune sequencing data (dated by TCRdb to the mid-2010s). Broader findings and caveats from the paper: Significantly higher frequencies in patients than in controls were found for roughly 5 TRBV segments, including TRBV5-6, TRBV5-1 and TRBV20-1.

Antigen specificity for these receptors is unknown. Library creation used PCR. The instrument was an Illumina HiSeq 2500. Unique molecular identifiers were incorporated into TCR beta cDNA libraries to reduce PCR and sequencing biases. TCRdb itself trimmed the public reads at Q25 with fastp, ran MiXCR and retained productive beta chains. Records with the same CDR3 protein are collapsed into one entry carrying the most frequent genes and DNA. This sample comprises about half a million distinct CDR3 sequences, 45% of them detected only once. The top ten clonotypes cover 9.5% to 13% of the sample. What was sequenced was blood. The receptors come from a girl aged 10-17 years with multiple sclerosis.

This clonotype was seen once. The chain joins TRBV20-1 to TRBJ1-2; TRBD1 might be the D (6 bases). CDR1 is DFQATT and CDR2 is SNEGSKA in the germline V gene (reference sequence). This CDR3 is 11 amino acids long. V lost 3 bases and J 8 bases, leaving 10 bases between the germline ends. DNA of the CDR3: TGCAGTGCTAGCGCGGGGGGCGGCTACACCTTC. As protein: CSASAGGGYTF.

This sequence joins TRBV21-1 and TRBJ2-1; the table's TRBD1 call for D was not verified on the DNA. TRBV21-1 is deemed a pseudogene. The CDR3 has 15 amino acids. The CDR3 sequence: CASSKGGQSYNEQFF. The DNA of the CDR3 is TGTGCCAGCAGCAAGGGGGGACAATCCTACAATGAGCAGTTCTTC.

This sequence joins TRBV7-9 and TRBJ2-3, with a weak D call TRBD1 (6 bases). The CDR3 runs to 16 residues. The V gene's germline CDR1 is SEHNR and CDR2 FQNEAQ (reference sequence). The ends were cut back, 2 bases at V and 2 bases at J, with 14 bases in the middle. In DNA, the CDR3 is TGTGCCAGCAGCTTAATTCCAGGACAGTCCACAGATACGCAGTATTTT. It codes for CASSLIPGQSTDTQYF.

The chain recombines TRBV9 with TRBJ1-2; D call uncertain. The germline V and J ends were trimmed by 1 base and 8 bases, with 18 bases remaining between them. Germline CDR1 reads SGDLS; CDR2 reads YYNGEE. The CDR3 length is 15 residues. The CDR3 DNA reads as TGTGCCAGCAGCGTATCTAGCGAGGGAGACACGGGCTACACCTTC. Its translation is CASSVSSEGDTGYTF.

The chain employs TRBV7-9 and TRBJ1-1; a possible D gene is TRBD1 (5 bases). The CDR3 spans 13 residues. Trimming took 9 bases from V and 5 from J, leaving 16 bases between them. Germline V gene lookup returns CDR1 SEHNR and CDR2 FQNEAQ (reference sequence). The CDR3 sequence: CASDTGGETEAFF. The CDR3 DNA reads as TGTGCCAGTGATACCGGGGGGGAGACTGAAGCTTTCTTT.

In this sample, this clonotype turned up a few times. The gene calls are TRBV28 and TRBJ2-4; D is unresolved. Germline CDR1 and CDR2: MDHEN and SYDVKM. Trimming took 4 bases from V and 6 from J, leaving 16 bases between them. The length of the CDR3 is 15 residues. The chain's CDR3 is CASSSPDAVTNIQYF. The CDR3 DNA sequence: TGTGCCAGCAGTTCCCCAGACGCAGTGACAAACATTCAGTACTTC.

The J gene is TRBJ2-3, the V gene TRBV7-9, with no clear D. CDR3 length: 15 amino acids. Trimming took 2 bases from V and 0 from J, leaving 9 bases between them. Germline V gene data show CDR1 as SEHNR and CDR2 as FQNEAQ (reference sequence). The CDR3: CASSLMPISTDTQYF. The CDR3 DNA reads as TGTGCCAGCAGCTTAATGCCCATCAGCACAGATACGCAGTATTTT.

This chain connects TRBV15 to TRBJ2-4; TRBD1 matches 8 bases. Looked up from germline, CDR1 is LNHNV and CDR2 is YYDKDF (reference sequence). The CDR3 length is 15 residues. The ends lost 2 bases at V and 1 base at J; junction bases unmatched: 1. DNA of the CDR3: TGTGCCACCAGCAGACAGGGGGCCGCCAAAAACATTCAGTACTTC. Its translation: CATSRQGAAKNIQYF. The entire variable domain, with the rest obtained from reference TRBV15 and TRBJ2-4, is as follows: DAMVIQNPRYQVTQFGKPVTLSCSQTLNHNVMYWYQQKSSQAPKLLFHYYDKDFNNEADTPDNFQSRRPNTSFCFLDIRSPGLGDTAMYLCATSRQGAAKNIQYFGAGTRLSVL.

The CDR3 loop reads CASSPYPPGVGYNEQFF. The CDR3 coding sequence is TGCGCCAGCAGCCCTTATCCGCCGGGAGTGGGGTACAATGAGCAGTTCTTC. The V gene is TRBV5-1, the J gene TRBJ2-1; D may be TRBD2 (6 bases). CDR1 and CDR2 from the germline V gene are SGHRS and YFSETQ. V was pared by 4 bases and J by 4 bases, with 21 bases between. This CDR3 spans 17 amino acids.

The rearrangement links TRBV6-6 to TRBJ1-1, with 8 positions matching TRBD1. Germline V gives CDR1 MNHNY, CDR2 SVGAGI (reference sequence). The CDR3 consists of 14 residues. The V gene end was trimmed by 6 bases and the J gene end by 1 base; junction bases not matched to a gene: 4. The CDR3 DNA reads as TGTGCCAGCAGCATGGGACAGGAGAACACTGAAGCTTTCTTT. Translated, it gives CASSMGQENTEAFF.

This clonotype occurred once. A single base separates this from a much larger clone, so it may be a read error. The chain uses TRBV7-9 and TRBJ2-7, with D unclear. The CDR3 extends over 14 amino acids. Trimming pared 5 bases from V and 3 bases from J, leaving 14 bases between. Germline CDR1 SEHNR, CDR2 FQNEAQ (reference sequence). CDR3 in amino acids: CASSPTTDGYEQYF. The CDR3, as DNA: TGTGCCAGCAGCCCCACCACGGACGGCTACGAGCAGTACTTC. Combining the CDR3 with reference TRBV7-9 and TRBJ2-7 gives the whole variable domain DTGVSQNPRHKITKRGQNVTFRCDPISEHNRLYWYRQTLGQGPEFLTYFQNEAQLEKSRLLSDRFSAERPKGSFSTLEIQRTEQGDSAMYLCASSPTTDGYEQYFGPGTRLTVT.

Only a few counts were recorded for this clonotype. This chain connects TRBV12-3 or TRBV12-4 to TRBJ2-1, with TRBD2 matching over 8 bases. V was pared by 2 bases and J by 8 bases, with 8 bases of the junction left unmatched. The CDR3 runs to 15 residues. The CDR3 sequence is CASSLTGGPIDEQFF. As DNA, the CDR3 is TGTGCCAGCAGTTTAACGGGAGGGCCTATAGATGAGCAGTTCTTC.

The table lists this clonotype with a few counts. The rearrangement joins TRBV27 to TRBJ1-5; 7 bases agree with TRBD1. J gave up 1 base and V 6 bases, and 9 bases lay outside the gene matches. CDR1 is MNHEY, CDR2 SMNVEV, per germline (reference sequence). The CDR3 has 16 residues. CDR3 in DNA: TGTGCCAGCAGCCACTGGGGGGGACAGAGCAATCAGCCCCAGCATTTT. Protein product: CASSHWGGQSNQPQHF.

The V and J genes are TRBV7-9 and TRBJ2-1, with D tentatively TRBD2 (6 bases). CDR3 length: 17 amino acids. CDR1 and CDR2 from the germline V gene are SEHNR and FQNEAQ (reference sequence). Trimming took 1 base from V and 8 from J, leaving 21 bases between them. In nucleotides, the CDR3 is TGTGCCAGCAGCTTAGTGCGTGTTCGGCGGCGGGGCGATGAGCAGTTCTTC. Amino acids: CASSLVRVRRRGDEQFF.

The chain recombines TRBV20-1 with TRBJ2-3; D call uncertain. V was clipped by 1 base and J by 0 bases, with 8 bases between them. This CDR3 is built from 14 residues. The V gene's germline CDR1 is DFQATT and CDR2 SNEGSKA (reference sequence). CDR3 residues: CSARVMTSTDTQYF. The CDR3 DNA follows: TGCAGTGCTAGAGTCATGACTAGCACAGATACGCAGTATTTT.

The chain has TRBV3-1 and TRBJ2-1, with 7 nucleotides matching TRBD1. CDR3 size: 16 residues. The V gene's germline CDR1 is LGHDT and CDR2 YNNKEL (reference sequence). With V trimmed by 0 bases and J by 2 bases, 4 bases remained unmatched. The DNA of the CDR3 is TGTGCCAGCAGCCAAGATAGACAGGGTGCCTACAATGAGCAGTTCTTC. Its protein is CASSQDRQGAYNEQFF.

This clonotype has only a few counts. The chain joins TRBV20-1 to TRBJ2-1; a weak D match, TRBD1 (5 bases). Between the trimmed V and J ends, which lost 7 bases and 5 bases, there was a span of 12 bases. This CDR3 comprises 12 residues. Germline V lookup: CDR1 DFQATT, CDR2 SNEGSKA (reference sequence). The chain's CDR3 is CSGSDTDNEQFF. Written as DNA, the CDR3 is TGCAGTGGTTCGGACACGGACAATGAGCAGTTCTTC.

A few counts support this clonotype. The DNA for the CDR3 is TGCAGTGCTAGAGGGACAGCGCCTTACGAGCAGTACTTC. Translation gives CSARGTAPYEQYF. The chain recombines TRBV20-1 with TRBJ2-7, with a possible D match to TRBD1 (6 bases). CDR1 DFQATT and CDR2 SNEGSKA come from the germline V gene (reference sequence). Trimming stripped 1 base from V and 4 bases from J, with 11 bases between. There are 13 residues in the CDR3.

The chain links TRBV12-3 or TRBV12-4 to TRBJ2-7, with 10 bases identical to TRBD2. The CDR3 loop spans 14 amino acids. V lost 7 bases and J lost 2; bases outside the gene matches: 5. The CDR3 protein is CASNQREGPYEQYF. DNA of the CDR3: TGTGCCAGCAACCAGCGGGAGGGACCCTACGAGCAGTACTTC.

The rearrangement links TRBV27 to TRBJ2-3; 10 nucleotides match TRBD2. J was trimmed by 1 base and V by 5 bases; bases with no gene match: 3. Germline V gives CDR1 MNHEY, CDR2 SMNVEV (reference sequence). The CDR3 totals 15 residues. CDR3 amino acids: CASSHLAGGTDTQYF. Written as DNA, the CDR3 is TGTGCCAGCAGTCACCTAGCGGGAGGCACAGATACGCAGTATTTT.

The chain employs TRBV4-2 and TRBJ1-2; tentatively, D is TRBD1 (5 bases). Deletions cut 0 bases from V and 1 base from J, with 9 bases between. The CDR3 contains 15 residues. Germline V lookup: CDR1 LGHNA, CDR2 YNFKEQ. The CDR3 protein is CASSQDLTVNYGYTF. The CDR3 nucleotides are TGTGCCAGCAGCCAAGATCTGACAGTTAACTATGGCTACACCTTC.

The genes are TRBV7-9 and TRBJ2-1; 7 bases match TRBD2. J gave up 0 bases and V 5 bases, and 7 bases lay outside the gene matches. The CDR3 length is 16 residues. The germline gives CDR1 SEHNR, CDR2 FQNEAQ (reference sequence). CDR3 sequence reads: CASSPLGGSSYNEQFF. The CDR3 region has the DNA TGTGCCAGCAGCCCTCTTGGCGGGAGCTCCTACAATGAGCAGTTCTTC.

The CDR3 reads CAISESKSYEQYF. CDR3 nucleotide sequence: TGTGCCATCAGTGAGTCGAAGTCCTACGAGCAGTACTTC. V and J are TRBV10-3 and TRBJ2-7; D is uncertain. The CDR3 covers 13 residues. Trimming removed 0 bases from V and 1 base from J, with 4 bases in between. The germline V gene encodes CDR1 ENHRY and CDR2 SYGVKD.

Comment on this clonotype: Its ends do not fully match the called genes, so a read error is possible. The chain links TRBV12-3 or TRBV12-4 to TRBJ2-1, with 7 positions matching TRBD2. This CDR3 contains 15 residues. CDR3 sequence reads: CASSPLAGSYNEQLF. CDR3 nucleotides: TGTGCCAGCAGTCCGTTAGCGGGTTCCTACAATGAGCAGTTATTC.

This clonotype was detected ten times or more. The chain joins TRBV29-1 to TRBJ2-7, with 7 bases that match TRBD1. The CDR3 is made up of 12 amino acids. Germline V CDR1 and CDR2: SQVTM, ANQGSEA. The CDR3 region is CSAWDSSYEQYF. Written as DNA, the CDR3 is TGCAGTGCCTGGGACAGCTCCTACGAGCAGTACTTC.

The rearrangement links TRBV4-1 to TRBJ2-3; the D gene is possibly TRBD1 (5 bases). Germline values: CDR1 MGHRA, CDR2 YSYEKL. The CDR3 is made up of 15 amino acids. Trimming pared 1 base from V and 2 bases from J, leaving 10 bases between. CDR3 region: CASSQVGHTTDTQYF. The CDR3 coding sequence is TGCGCCAGCAGCCAAGTGGGGCACACCACAGATACGCAGTATTTT.

J is TRBJ1-4 and V is TRBV3-1, with D uncertain. Trimming removed 4 bases at V and 3 bases at J, with 15 bases between. The CDR3 loop spans 16 amino acids. CDR1 LGHDT and CDR2 YNNKEL come from the germline V gene (reference sequence). The CDR3 is CASSPTEKVSNEKLFF. CDR3 bases: TGTGCCAGCAGCCCGACCGAAAAGGTGTCTAATGAAAAACTGTTTTTT.

This chain links TRBV20-1 with TRBJ2-4, with 9 bases that match TRBD1. Trimming cost V 5 bases and J 7 bases; bases outside gene matches: 12. Germline V gives CDR1 DFQATT, CDR2 SNEGSKA (reference sequence). The CDR3 has 15 amino acids. CDR3 DNA sequence: TGCAGTGCTGGAAAGTCCGGGACAGGGCTGAACATTCAGTACTTC. It codes for CSAGKSGTGLNIQYF.

The chain links TRBV7-2 to TRBJ2-3, with D tentatively TRBD1 (5 bases). CDR3 size: 14 residues. The V gene lost 4 bases and the J gene lost 4 bases, with 12 bases spanning the gap. CDR1 is SGHTA and CDR2 is FQGNSA in the germline V gene. DNA of the CDR3: TGTGCCAGCAGCTCGCTTGAAGGGGCAGATACGCAGTATTTT. It translates to CASSSLEGADTQYF. Supplemented by reference TRBV7-2 and TRBJ2-3, the full variable domain reads GAGVSQSPSNKVTEKGKDVELRCDPISGHTALYWYRQSLGQGLEFLIYFQGNSAPDKSGLPSDRFSAERTGGSVSTLTIQRTQQEDSAVYLCASSSLEGADTQYFGPGTRLTVL.

The chain couples TRBV3-1 to TRBJ2-1; 9 bases align to TRBD1. The CDR3 runs to 15 residues. With V trimmed by 2 bases and J by 6 bases, 5 bases remained unmatched. Germline assignment: CDR1 LGHDT and CDR2 YNNKEL (reference sequence). The CDR3 DNA is TGTGCCAGCAGCCAAAGTCTGACAGGGGGCAATGAGCAGTTCTTC. This encodes CASSQSLTGGNEQFF.

The chain has TRBV14 and TRBJ2-1, with a possible D match to TRBD2 (6 bases). Looked up from germline, CDR1 is SGHDN and CDR2 is FVKESK. V gave up 0 bases and J gave up 7 bases, with 13 bases separating them. The CDR3 totals 15 residues. Written as DNA, the CDR3 is TGTGCCAGCAGCCAAGATTACGGGAGAAGGAATGAGCAGTTCTTC. Protein product: CASSQDYGRRNEQFF.